One and the same sample provided the 10 T cell receptor beta chains below, sequenced in a study of blood T cell repertoires in COVID-19. Repertoires were generated with immunoSEQ multiplex PCR, while TCRdb's copy carries only in-frame clones and drops some. The sample holds approximately 270,000 clones; 86% are singletons and the top ten take approximately 9.7%. The sample taken for sequencing was peripheral blood. The source of these receptors is a man aged 35 to 55 with active or convalescent COVID-19.

The genes are TRBV11-3 and TRBJ2-1, with 8 nucleotides matching TRBD2. CDR3 length: 12 amino acids. Germline loops: CDR1 SGHNT, CDR2 YENEEA. Trimming cost V 5 bases and J 12 bases; bases outside gene matches: 6. The CDR3 reads CASSQERGRQFF. As DNA, the CDR3 is TGTGCCAGCAGCCAGGAGCGGGGGAGGCAGTTCTTC.

This clone was seen only once. This chain links TRBV30 with TRBJ2-3, with unresolved D. This CDR3 has 13 residues. Trimming stripped 1 base from V and 0 bases from J, with 5 bases between. The germline CDR1 and CDR2 sequences are GTSNPN and SVGIG (reference sequence). The DNA of the CDR3 is TGTGCCTGGAGTGCCGGGAGCACAGATACGCAGTATTTT. It encodes CAWSAGSTDTQYF.

This CDR3 is CAIRPGLAGSTDTQYF. CDR3 nucleotide sequence: TGTGCCATCCGCCCGGGATTAGCGGGGAGCACAGATACGCAGTATTTT. The genes are TRBV10-3 and TRBJ2-3; TRBD2 aligns across 8 bases. V was clipped by 8 bases and J by 0 bases; unmatched bases: 10. CDR3 length: 16 residues. Germline CDR1 reads ENHRY; CDR2 reads SYGVKD.

V is TRBV5-4 and J is TRBJ1-1, with D uncertain. The CDR3 runs 15 residues. The ends were cut back, 4 bases at V and 5 bases at J, with 18 bases in the middle. Germline values: CDR1 SGHNT, CDR2 YYREEE (reference sequence). The chain's CDR3 is CASSQGLPLGTEAFF. The CDR3 DNA sequence: TGTGCCAGCAGCCAAGGACTTCCCCTAGGGACTGAAGCTTTCTTT.

The rearrangement links TRBV6-5 to TRBJ1-1; 12 bases align to TRBD1. CDR1 and CDR2 from the germline V gene are MNHEY and SVGAGI. There are 16 residues in the CDR3. V gave up 2 bases and J gave up 3 bases; unmatched junction bases: 4. CDR3 coding DNA: TGTGCCAGCAGTTACGGGACAGGGGGCGCGGACACTGAAGCTTTCTTT. Amino acids: CASSYGTGGADTEAFF.

The V gene is TRBV6-2 or TRBV6-3, the J gene TRBJ1-2; TRBD1 is a possible D gene (6 bases). The CDR3 is made up of 13 amino acids. The germline CDR1 and CDR2 sequences are MNHEY and SVGEGT. The ends were cut back, 2 bases at V and 10 bases at J, with 14 bases in the middle. The DNA of the CDR3 is TGTGCCAGCAGTTACGCAGGGACAATCCACTACACCTTC. This translates into CASSYAGTIHYTF.

The J gene is TRBJ2-2, the V gene TRBV4-2; D ambiguous. This CDR3 spans 13 amino acids. Trimming pared 0 bases from V and 6 bases from J, leaving 5 bases between. CDR1 and CDR2 (germline): LGHNA, YNFKEQ. CDR3 nucleotides: TGTGCCAGCAGCCAAGATTTCTCCGGGGAGCTGTTTTTT. It specifies CASSQDFSGELFF.

The J gene is TRBJ2-3, the V gene TRBV7-2; 7 bases match TRBD2. The CDR3 runs 15 residues. Unmatched junction bases numbered 6, after V lost 2 bases and J lost 4 bases. The germline V gene has CDR1 SGHTA and CDR2 FQGNSA. The CDR3 reads CASSLWLGGADTQYF. The CDR3 coding sequence is TGTGCCAGCAGCTTATGGTTGGGGGGGGCAGATACGCAGTATTTT. Full variable domain (rest looked up from reference TRBV7-2 and TRBJ2-3): GAGVSQSPSNKVTEKGKDVELRCDPISGHTALYWYRQSLGQGLEFLIYFQGNSAPDKSGLPSDRFSAERTGGSVSTLTIQRTQQEDSAVYLCASSLWLGGADTQYFGPGTRLTVL.

The chain recombines TRBV5-1 with TRBJ1-3; D might be TRBD1 (6 bases). The CDR3 is 17 amino acids. Germline CDR1 reads SGHRS; CDR2 reads YFSETQ. V lost 1 base and J 0 bases, leaving 14 bases between the germline ends. The CDR3 DNA is TGCGCCAGCAGCTTGCTGGCCGGACAGAGCTCTGGAAACACCATATATTTT. It translates to CASSLLAGQSSGNTIYF.

The V call is TRBV7-2, the J call TRBJ2-7, with D unresolved. Trimming took off 1 base at V and 2 bases at J, with 9 bases between the two ends. The germline gives CDR1 SGHTA, CDR2 FQGNSA. The CDR3 length is 14 residues. The CDR3 loop is CASSLDAITYEQYF. The CDR3 nucleotides are TGTGCCAGCAGCTTAGATGCGATTACCTACGAGCAGTACTTC.